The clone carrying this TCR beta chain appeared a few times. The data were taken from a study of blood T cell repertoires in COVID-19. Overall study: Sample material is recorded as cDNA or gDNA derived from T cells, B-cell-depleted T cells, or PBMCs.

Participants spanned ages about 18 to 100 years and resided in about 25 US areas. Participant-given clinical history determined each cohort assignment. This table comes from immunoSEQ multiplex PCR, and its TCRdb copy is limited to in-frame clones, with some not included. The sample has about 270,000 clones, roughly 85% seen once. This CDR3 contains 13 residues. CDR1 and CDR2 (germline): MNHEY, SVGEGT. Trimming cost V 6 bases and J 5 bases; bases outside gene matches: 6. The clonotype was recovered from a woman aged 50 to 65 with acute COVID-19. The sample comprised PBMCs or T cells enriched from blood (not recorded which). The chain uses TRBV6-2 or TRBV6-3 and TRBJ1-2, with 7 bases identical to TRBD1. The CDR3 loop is CASSRDSGYGYTF. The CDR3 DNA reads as TGTGCCAGCAGCCGGGACAGCGGGTATGGCTACACCTTC.